Listed here are 15 T cell receptor beta chains from one sample, sequenced in a study of shared clonotypes between healthy human individuals. Here immunoSEQ multiplex PCR was the method, and the copy in TCRdb shows in-frame clones only, minus some. The sample holds 2 million to 2.5 million clones, 95% seen once. The sequenced sample was naive CD4+ T cells sorted from blood. Subset indicated: CD45RA+ positively selected. The origin of the receptors is a man aged 18 to 35 in good health.

The chain joins TRBV28 to TRBJ1-1; no reliable D call. CDR1 is MDHEN, CDR2 SYDVKM, per germline. The CDR3 sequence is 15 residues long. Trimming left V 5 bases short and J 5 bases short, with 18 bases between. The CDR3 sequence is CASSPAGGLRTEAFF. The CDR3 DNA reads TGTGCCAGCAGTCCTGCTGGAGGGCTCAGAACTGAAGCTTTCTTT. Variable domain in full (rest from reference TRBV28 and TRBJ1-1): DVKVTQSSRYLVKRTGEKVFLECVQDMDHENMFWYRQDPGLGLRLIYFSYDVKMKEKGDIPEGYSVSREKKERFSLILESASTNQTSMYLCASSPAGGLRTEAFFGQGTRLTVV.

The chain employs TRBV2 and TRBJ1-2; no clear D gene. V was cut by 3 bases and J by 5 bases, with 10 bases left in between. This CDR3 has 13 residues. Per germline, CDR1 SNHLY and CDR2 FYNNEI. The CDR3 DNA sequence: TGTGCCAGCAGTGAGGAAGTAGGGTATGGCTACACCTTC. Amino acid sequence: CASSEEVGYGYTF.

The rearrangement joins TRBV30 to TRBJ1-6, with 10 bases matching TRBD1. From germline, CDR1 is GTSNPN and CDR2 SVGIG (reference sequence). V gave up 0 bases and J gave up 6 bases; unmatched junction bases: 2. CDR3 length: 15 amino acids. CDR3 sequence: CAWSVRTGGNSPLHF. CDR3 bases: TGTGCCTGGAGTGTACGGACAGGGGGTAATTCACCCCTCCACTTT.

This sequence joins TRBV18 and TRBJ2-1, with a possible D match to TRBD1 (6 bases). CDR1 KGHSH and CDR2 LQKENI come from the germline V gene. Trimming cost V 2 bases and J 3 bases, with 14 bases left between them. The CDR3 has 16 amino acids. The CDR3 DNA reads as TGTGCCAGCTCACCAACAGGACAGATGTTCTACAATGAGCAGTTCTTC. Amino acids: CASSPTGQMFYNEQFF.

This chain's CDR3 is CASSKQGVEQFF. The CDR3 nucleotides are TGTGCCAGCAGTAAACAGGGCGTTGAGCAGTTCTTC. This chain uses TRBV6-1 with TRBJ2-1, with a tentative D call TRBD1 (6 bases). The CDR3 is 12 residues long. Per germline, CDR1 MNHNS and CDR2 SASEGT. V lost 5 bases to trimming and J lost 9 bases, with 11 bases between them.

The chain combines TRBV7-8 with TRBJ1-1; D perhaps matches TRBD1 (5 bases). Germline-derived CDR1 and CDR2 are SGHVS and FQNEAQ. With 3 bases removed from V and 8 bases from J, the gap between germline ends came to 19 bases. The CDR3 length is 15 residues. The CDR3 is CASSFDGLKQEEAFF. The CDR3 nucleotides are TGTGCCAGCAGCTTTGATGGATTGAAACAGGAGGAAGCTTTCTTT.

CDR3 amino acids: CASSLEPREPQHF. In nucleotides, the CDR3 is TGTGCCAGCAGCTTAGAGCCCCGGGAGCCCCAGCATTTT. The rearrangement uses TRBV7-3 and TRBJ1-5; D call uncertain. Trimming left V 2 bases short and J 8 bases short, with 10 bases between. The CDR3 is made up of 13 amino acids. The germline gives CDR1 SGHTA, CDR2 FQGTGA.

The CDR3 DNA sequence: TGTGCCAGCAGTAAGGTACATAATCTGAAACTAGTCAAAAACATTCAGTACTTC. Residues: CASSKVHNLKLVKNIQYF. The V call is TRBV6-4, the J call TRBJ2-4; possible D gene TRBD2, 5 bases. Germline-derived CDR1 and CDR2 are MRHNA and SNTAGT. The CDR3 totals 18 residues. Trimming took 5 bases from V and 3 from J, leaving 23 bases between them.

The rearrangement joins TRBV10-3 to TRBJ2-2, with TRBD2 as a possible D gene (5 bases). The V gene lost 9 bases and the J gene lost 6 bases, with 14 bases spanning the gap. CDR3 length equals 13 residues. CDR1 and CDR2 from the germline V gene are ENHRY and SYGVKD. In DNA, the CDR3 is TGTGCCATAGGTGCTAGCCCGGCCGGGGAGCTGTTTTTT. Residues: CAIGASPAGELFF.

The gene calls are TRBV18 and TRBJ2-7; D is unresolved. In germline, CDR1 is KGHSH, CDR2 LQKENI. V gave up 5 bases and J gave up 6 bases, with 14 bases separating them. The CDR3 spans 13 residues. The CDR3 region has the DNA TGTGCCAGCTCAGGGCTCCCCGAGTCCGAGCAGTACTTC. Amino acids: CASSGLPESEQYF.

The rearrangement joins TRBV6-5 to TRBJ2-2, with 7 bases fitting TRBD1. CDR1 is MNHEY and CDR2 is SVGAGI in the germline V gene. This CDR3 spans 15 amino acids. V dropped 2 bases and J dropped 4; count of bases not matched to a gene: 4. Here the CDR3 DNA reads TGTGCCAGCAGTTACACTGACAGGGTCACCGGGGAGCTGTTTTTT. Encoded protein: CASSYTDRVTGELFF.

The chain has TRBV6-1 and TRBJ2-3, with a weak D call TRBD1 (5 bases). Germline values: CDR1 MNHNS, CDR2 SASEGT. V lost 6 bases and J 3 bases, leaving 7 bases between the germline ends. This CDR3 spans 12 amino acids. For the CDR3, the DNA is TGTGCCAGCAGGCCAGGGACAGATACGCAGTATTTT. This sequence encodes CASRPGTDTQYF.

This clone has only a few counts. The J gene is TRBJ1-5, the V gene TRBV19, with D maybe TRBD1 (6 bases). The CDR3 has 15 amino acids. Germline assignment: CDR1 LNHDA and CDR2 SQIVND (reference sequence). Trimming took 6 bases from V and 7 from J, leaving 19 bases between them. The chain's CDR3 is CASSTRDGTGQPQHF. In DNA, the CDR3 is TGTGCCAGTAGCACCCGGGACGGCACAGGGCAGCCCCAGCATTTT.

CDR3 sequence reads: CASRLEGYSTDTQYF. For the CDR3, the DNA is TGTGCCAGCAGACTAGAGGGGTACAGCACAGATACGCAGTATTTT. The rearrangement links TRBV7-2 to TRBJ2-3, with D perhaps matching TRBD1 or TRBD2 (5 bases each). Trimming removed 6 bases at V and 0 bases at J, with 13 bases between. CDR1 is SGHTA, CDR2 FQGNSA, per germline. This CDR3 contains 15 residues.

The rearrangement joins TRBV5-1 to TRBJ2-7, with a tentative D call TRBD2 (5 bases). The CDR3 extends over 13 amino acids. Trimming cost V 5 bases and J 7 bases, with 16 bases left between them. Germline CDR1 SGHRS, CDR2 YFSETQ. The CDR3 coding sequence is TGCGCCAGCAGAAAGGACTTCCCGGGTGAGCAGTACTTC. The encoded protein is CASRKDFPGEQYF.